This TCR beta chain was captured in a study of OX40 agonist ivuxolimab in advanced cancers. Overall study context: Averaging about 60 years in age, with a range of about 23 to 90, the cohort was approximately 83% male. Points from the study as a whole: Antigen specificity of clonally expanded peripheral T cells was not established.

Libraries were prepared by immunoSEQ multiplex PCR; TCRdb keeps only in-frame clonotypes and omits some of them. Of about 34,000 clones listed, 80% to 95% are singletons. Of note for this clone: Its antigen is not identified.

V lost 0 bases to trimming and J lost 3 bases, with 6 bases between them. This CDR3 spans 13 amino acids. The germline gives CDR1 GTSNPN, CDR2 SVGIG (reference sequence). This chain joins TRBV30 and TRBJ1-3, with D unresolved. The receptor's source is an adult with an advanced solid tumor such as melanoma, head and neck, liver or kidney cancer. The input for sequencing was CD4+ or CD8+ T cells sorted from blood, taken in a trial of the OX40 agonist ivuxolimab. CDR3 sequence: CAWSVSFGNTIYF. The CDR3 bases are TGTGCCTGGAGTGTATCGTTTGGAAACACCATATATTTT.